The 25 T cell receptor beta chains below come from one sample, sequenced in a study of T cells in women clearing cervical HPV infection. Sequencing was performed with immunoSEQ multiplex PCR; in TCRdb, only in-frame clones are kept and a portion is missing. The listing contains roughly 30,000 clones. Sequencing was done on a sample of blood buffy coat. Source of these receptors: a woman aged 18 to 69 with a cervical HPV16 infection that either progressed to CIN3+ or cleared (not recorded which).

The sequenced part of the CDR3 DNA is TGCAGTGCTACGTCACTAAAGACAGGGAACCTCTATAATTCACCA. Encoded protein: CSATSLKTGNLYNSP. The whole CDR3 protein is CSATSLKTGNLYNSPLFF. The chain employs TRBV20-1 and TRBJ1-4; 7 positions match TRBD1. Read data end 3 residues before the CDR3 end; the end is taken from the germline J gene. Germline lookup yields CDR1 DFQATT and CDR2 SNEGSKA (reference sequence). The CDR3 is made up of 18 amino acids.

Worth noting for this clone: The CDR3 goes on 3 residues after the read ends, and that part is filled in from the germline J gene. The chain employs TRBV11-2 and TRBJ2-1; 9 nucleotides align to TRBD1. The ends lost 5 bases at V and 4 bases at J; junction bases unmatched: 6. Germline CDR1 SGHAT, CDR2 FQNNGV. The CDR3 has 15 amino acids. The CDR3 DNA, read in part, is TGTGCCAGCAGCGCCGGGACAGGGTCGTACAATGAG. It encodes CASSAGTGSYNE. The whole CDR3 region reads CASSAGTGSYNEQFF.

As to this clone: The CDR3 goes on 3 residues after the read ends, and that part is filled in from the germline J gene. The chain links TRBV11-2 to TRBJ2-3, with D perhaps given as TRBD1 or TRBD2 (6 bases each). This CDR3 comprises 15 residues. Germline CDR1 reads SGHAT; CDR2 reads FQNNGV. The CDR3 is CASSSAGVWRETQYF. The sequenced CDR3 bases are TGTGCCAGCAGCTCGGCAGGGGTTTGGAGGGAGACG.

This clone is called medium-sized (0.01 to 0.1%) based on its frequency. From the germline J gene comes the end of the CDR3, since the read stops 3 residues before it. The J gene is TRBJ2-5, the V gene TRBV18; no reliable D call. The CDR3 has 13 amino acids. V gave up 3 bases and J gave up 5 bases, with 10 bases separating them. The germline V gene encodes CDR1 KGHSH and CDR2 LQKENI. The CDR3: CASSPKLEETQYF. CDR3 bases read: TGTGCCAGCTCACCGAAGTTAGAGGAGACC.

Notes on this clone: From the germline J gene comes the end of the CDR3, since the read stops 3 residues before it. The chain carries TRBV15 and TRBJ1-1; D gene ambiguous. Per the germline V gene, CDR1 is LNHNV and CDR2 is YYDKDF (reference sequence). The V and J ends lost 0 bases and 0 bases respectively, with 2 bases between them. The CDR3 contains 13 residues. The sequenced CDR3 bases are TGTGCCACCAGCAGAGACTTGAACACTGAA. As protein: CATSRDLNTE. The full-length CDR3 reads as CATSRDLNTEAFF.

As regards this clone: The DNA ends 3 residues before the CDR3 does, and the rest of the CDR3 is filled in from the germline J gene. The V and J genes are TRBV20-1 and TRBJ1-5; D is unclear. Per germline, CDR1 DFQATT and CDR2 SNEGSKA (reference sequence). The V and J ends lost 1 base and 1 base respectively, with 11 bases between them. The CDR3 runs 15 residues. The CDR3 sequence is CSARAGLLSNQPQHF. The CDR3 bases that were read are TGCAGTGCTAGAGCAGGCCTCTTGAGCAATCAGCCC.

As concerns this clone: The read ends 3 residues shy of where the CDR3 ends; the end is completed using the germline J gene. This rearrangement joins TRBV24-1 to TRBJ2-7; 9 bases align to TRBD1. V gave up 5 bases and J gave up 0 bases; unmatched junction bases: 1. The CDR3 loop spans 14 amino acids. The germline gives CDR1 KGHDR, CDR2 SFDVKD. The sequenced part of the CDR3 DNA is TGTGCCACCAGTGGGACAGGGGCCTCCTACGAG. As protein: CATSGTGASYE. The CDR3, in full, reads CATSGTGASYEQYF.

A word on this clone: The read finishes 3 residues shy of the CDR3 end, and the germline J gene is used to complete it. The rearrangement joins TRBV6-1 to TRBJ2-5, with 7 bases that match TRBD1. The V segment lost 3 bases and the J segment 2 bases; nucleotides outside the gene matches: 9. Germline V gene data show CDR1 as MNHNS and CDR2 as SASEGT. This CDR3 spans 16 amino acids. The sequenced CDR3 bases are TGTGCCAGCAGTGAGGTTTCCAGGGGGAAGCAAGAGACC. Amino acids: CASSEVSRGKQET. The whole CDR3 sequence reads CASSEVSRGKQETQYF.

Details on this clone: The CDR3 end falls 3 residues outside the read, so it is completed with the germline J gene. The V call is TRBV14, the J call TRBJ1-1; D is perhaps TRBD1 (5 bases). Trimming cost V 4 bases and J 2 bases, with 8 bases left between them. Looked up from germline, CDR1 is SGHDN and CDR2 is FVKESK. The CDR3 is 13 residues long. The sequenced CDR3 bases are TGTGCCAGCAGCCTGACAGTAAACACTGAA. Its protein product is CASSLTVNTE. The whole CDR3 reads CASSLTVNTEAFF.

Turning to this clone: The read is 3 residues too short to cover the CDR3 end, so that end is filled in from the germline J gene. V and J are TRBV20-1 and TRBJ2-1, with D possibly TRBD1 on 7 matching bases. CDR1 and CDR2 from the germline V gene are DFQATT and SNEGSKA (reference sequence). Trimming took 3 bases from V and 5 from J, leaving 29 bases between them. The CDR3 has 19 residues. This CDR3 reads CSARGRAGGPKIPHNEQFF. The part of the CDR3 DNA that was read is TGCAGTGCTAGGGGGCGGGCAGGGGGGCCCAAAATTCCACACAATGAG.

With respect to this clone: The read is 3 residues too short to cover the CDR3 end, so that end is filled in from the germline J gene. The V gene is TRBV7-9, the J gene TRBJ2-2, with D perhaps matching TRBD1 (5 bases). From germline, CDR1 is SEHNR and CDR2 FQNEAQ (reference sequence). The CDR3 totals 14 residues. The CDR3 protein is CASSKQDSQSPLFF. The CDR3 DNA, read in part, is TGTGCCAGCAGCAAACAGGATTCCCAGTCACCG.

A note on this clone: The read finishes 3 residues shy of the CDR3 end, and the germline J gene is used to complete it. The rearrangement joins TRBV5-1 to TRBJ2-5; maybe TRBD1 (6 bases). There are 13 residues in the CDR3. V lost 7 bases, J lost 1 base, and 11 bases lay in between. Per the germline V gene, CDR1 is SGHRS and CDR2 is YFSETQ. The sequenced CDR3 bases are TGCGCCAGCTCACAGGGCACCCAAGAGACC. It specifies CASSQGTQET. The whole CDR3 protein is CASSQGTQETQYF.

The DNA read from the CDR3 is TGTGCCAGCAGTGAGACAGGGGGCTACACTGAA. Its protein is CASSETGGYTE. The CDR3 in its entirety is CASSETGGYTEAFF. The chain recombines TRBV6-1 with TRBJ1-1; the match to TRBD1 covers 10 bases. Coverage ceases 3 residues before the CDR3 finishes, and the germline J gene fills in the end. The CDR3 covers 14 residues. Trimming at V came to 3 bases and at J to 3 bases, leaving 1 base not matched to a gene. CDR1 and CDR2 from the germline V gene are MNHNS and SASEGT.

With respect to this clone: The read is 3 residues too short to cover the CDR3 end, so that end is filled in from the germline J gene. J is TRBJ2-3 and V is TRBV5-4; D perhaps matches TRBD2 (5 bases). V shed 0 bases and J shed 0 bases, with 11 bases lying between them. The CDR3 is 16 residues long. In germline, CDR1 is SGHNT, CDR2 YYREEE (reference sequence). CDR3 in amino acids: CASSLGRGSSTDTQYF. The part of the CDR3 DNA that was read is TGTGCCAGCAGCTTGGGTCGGGGTTCCAGCACAGATACG.

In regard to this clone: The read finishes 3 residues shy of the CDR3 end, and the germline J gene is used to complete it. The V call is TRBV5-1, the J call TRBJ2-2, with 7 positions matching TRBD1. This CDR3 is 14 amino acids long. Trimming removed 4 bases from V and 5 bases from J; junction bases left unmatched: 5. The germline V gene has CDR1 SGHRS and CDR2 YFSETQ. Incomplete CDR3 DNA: TGCGCCAGCAGCCCAAGACAGGGAACCGGGGAG. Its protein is CASSPRQGTGE. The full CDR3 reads CASSPRQGTGELFF. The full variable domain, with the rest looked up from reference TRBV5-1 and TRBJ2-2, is KAGVTQTPRYLIKTRGQQVTLSCSPISGHRSVSWYQQTPGQGLQFLFEYFSETQRNKGNFPGRFSGRQFSNSRSEMNVSTLELGDSALYLCASSPRQGTGELFFGEGSRLTVL.

CDR3 DNA, as far as it was read: TGCAGTGTAGGGACATTGTTACACTATGGC. Its translation is CSVGTLLHYG. The full CDR3 protein is CSVGTLLHYGYTF. The gene calls are TRBV20-1 and TRBJ1-2; D may be TRBD1 (6 bases). The read ends 3 residues early relative to the CDR3; the germline J gene fills the gap. From germline, CDR1 is DFQATT and CDR2 SNEGSKA (reference sequence). CDR3 length equals 13 residues. The V gene lost 7 bases and the J gene lost 3 bases, with 15 bases spanning the gap.

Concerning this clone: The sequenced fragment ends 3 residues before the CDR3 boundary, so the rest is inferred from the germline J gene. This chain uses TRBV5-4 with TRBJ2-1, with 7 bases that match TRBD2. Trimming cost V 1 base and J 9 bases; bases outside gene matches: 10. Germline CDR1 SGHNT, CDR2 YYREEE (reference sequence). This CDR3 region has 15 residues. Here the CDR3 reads CASSLMARGRGEQFF. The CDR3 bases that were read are TGTGCCAGCAGCTTGATGGCAAGAGGGAGGGGTGAG. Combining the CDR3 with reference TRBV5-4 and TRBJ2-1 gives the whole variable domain ETGVTQSPTHLIKTRGQQVTLRCSSQSGHNTVSWYQQALGQGPQFIFQYYREEENGRGNFPPRFSGLQFPNYSSELNVNALELDDSALYLCASSLMARGRGEQFFGPGTRLTVL.

CDR3 bases read: TGTGCCAGCAGCGGCGAATCCGTGGGGGCAAACACTGAA. Translation: CASSGESVGANTE. The CDR3, in full, reads CASSGESVGANTEAFF. The chain employs TRBV13 and TRBJ1-1, with D perhaps TRBD1 (6 bases). The CDR3 goes on 3 residues after the read ends, and that part is filled in from the germline J gene. V was cut by 5 bases and J by 2 bases, with 18 bases left in between. Germline assignment: CDR1 PRHDT and CDR2 FYEKMQ (reference sequence). The CDR3 length is 16 residues.

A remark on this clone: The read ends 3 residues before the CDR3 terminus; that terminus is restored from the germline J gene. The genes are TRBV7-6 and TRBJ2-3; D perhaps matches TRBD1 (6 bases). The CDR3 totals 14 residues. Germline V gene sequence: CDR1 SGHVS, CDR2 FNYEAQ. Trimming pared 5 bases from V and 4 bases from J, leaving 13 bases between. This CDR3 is CASSPGQSPDTQYF. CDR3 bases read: TGTGCCAGCAGCCCCGGACAGTCGCCAGATACG.

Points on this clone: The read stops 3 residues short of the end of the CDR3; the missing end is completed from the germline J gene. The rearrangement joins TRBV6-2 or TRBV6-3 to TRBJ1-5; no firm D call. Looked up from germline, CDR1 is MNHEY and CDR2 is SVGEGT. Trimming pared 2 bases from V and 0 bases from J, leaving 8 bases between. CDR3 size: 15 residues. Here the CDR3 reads CASSYRPNSNQPQHF. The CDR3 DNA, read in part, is TGTGCCAGCAGTTACAGGCCGAATAGCAATCAGCCC.

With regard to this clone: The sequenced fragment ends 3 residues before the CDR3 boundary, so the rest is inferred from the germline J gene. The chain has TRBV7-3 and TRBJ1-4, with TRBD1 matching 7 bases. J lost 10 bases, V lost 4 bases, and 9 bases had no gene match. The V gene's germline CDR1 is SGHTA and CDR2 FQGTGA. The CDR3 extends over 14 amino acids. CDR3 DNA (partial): TGTGCCAGCAGCTCCACAGGGGCTAGAGGAAAA. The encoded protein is CASSSTGARGK. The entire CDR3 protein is CASSSTGARGKLFF.

CDR3 bases read: TGTGCCAGCAGCCAAGATAAGCCGTCCGGGACAGTGACTACCTACGAG. It yields the protein CASSQDKPSGTVTTYE. The CDR3 in its entirety is CASSQDKPSGTVTTYEQYF. The V gene is TRBV4-2, the J gene TRBJ2-7; 7 nucleotides align to TRBD1. With the read ending 3 residues before the CDR3 end, the germline J gene is used to fill in that end. CDR1 LGHNA and CDR2 YNFKEQ come from the germline V gene. Unmatched junction bases numbered 16, after V lost 0 bases and J lost 2 bases. This CDR3 region has 19 residues.

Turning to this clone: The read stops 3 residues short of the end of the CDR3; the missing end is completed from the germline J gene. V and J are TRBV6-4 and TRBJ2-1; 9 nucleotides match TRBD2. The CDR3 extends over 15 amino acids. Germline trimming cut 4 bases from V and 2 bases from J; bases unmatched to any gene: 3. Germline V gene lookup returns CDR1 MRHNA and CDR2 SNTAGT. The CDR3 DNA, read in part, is TGTGCCAGCAGTGCTGTAGCGGGGGCCTACAATGAG. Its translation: CASSAVAGAYNE. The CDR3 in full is CASSAVAGAYNEQFF.

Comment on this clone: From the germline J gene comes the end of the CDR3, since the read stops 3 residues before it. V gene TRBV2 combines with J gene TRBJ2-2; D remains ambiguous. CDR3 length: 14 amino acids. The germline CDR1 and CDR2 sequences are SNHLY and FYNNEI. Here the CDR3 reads CASSLSATNEKLFF. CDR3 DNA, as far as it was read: TGTGCCAGCAGCCTATCCGCAACTAATGAAAAG. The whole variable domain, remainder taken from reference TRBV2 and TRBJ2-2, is EPEVTQTPSHQVTQMGQEVILRCVPISNHLYFYWYRQILGQKVEFLVSFYNNEISEKSEIFDDQFSVERPDGSNFTLKIRSTKLEDSAMYFCASSLSATNEKLFFGEGSRLTVL.

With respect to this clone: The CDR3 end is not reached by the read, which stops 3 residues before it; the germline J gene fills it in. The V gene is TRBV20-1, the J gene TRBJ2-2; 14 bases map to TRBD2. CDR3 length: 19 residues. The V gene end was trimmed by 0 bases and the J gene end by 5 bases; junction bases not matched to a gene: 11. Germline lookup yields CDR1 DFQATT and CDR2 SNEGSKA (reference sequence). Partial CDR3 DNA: TGCAGTGCTAGAGATATGCGACTAGCGGGGGGGCCGGGAACCGGGGAG. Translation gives CSARDMRLAGGPGTGE. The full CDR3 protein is CSARDMRLAGGPGTGELFF.